This entry features one T cell receptor beta chain sequence. Antigen unknown. The sample originates from a study of cytomegalovirus exposure and HLA in healthy donors. The PCR contained 60 Vbeta and 13 Jbeta primers. The assay was immunoSEQ multiplex PCR, and TCRdb's table has in-frame clones only and misses some. The sample has about 110,000 clones; around 72% are singletons. General study results and limits: At a 0.05 false discovery rate, a later analysis found roughly 17,000 TCR beta sequences to be associated with HLA alleles.

The length of the CDR3 is 13 residues. Germline CDR1 is SGHRS and CDR2 is YFSETQ. V gave up 4 bases and J gave up 5 bases, with 9 bases separating them. The clonotype comes from a woman aged 40 to 50 in good health and CMV-seropositive. V gene TRBV5-1 combines with J gene TRBJ1-4; tentatively, D is TRBD1 (5 bases). Sequenced: PBMCs. The CDR3 here is CASSGTPNEKLFF. For the CDR3, the DNA is TGCGCCAGCAGCGGGACTCCAAATGAAAAACTGTTTTTT.